This TCR beta chain was captured in a study of T cell responses to AZD1222 COVID-19 vaccine. General study results and limits: Donors were mostly white British, more females; clonal diversity possibly underestimated.

Sequencing used immunoSEQ multiplex PCR; TCRdb keeps in-frame clones, though not all of them. There are approximately 130,000 clones in the sample; roughly 93% occur only once, and approximately 3.1% lies in the top ten. V was shortened by 1 base and J by 3 bases, with 9 bases between the two germline ends. Germline V lookup: CDR1 MNHNY, CDR2 SVGAGI (reference sequence). The CDR3 totals 14 residues. As for this clone: Its cognate antigen is unknown.

Specimen: peripheral blood, collected on day 0 of AZD1222 vaccination. The rearrangement joins TRBV6-6 to TRBJ1-2; no reliable D call. The source is an adult in good health. The CDR3 region is CASSYFPGDYGYTF. As DNA, the CDR3 is TGTGCCAGCAGTTACTTTCCGGGAGACTATGGCTACACCTTC.